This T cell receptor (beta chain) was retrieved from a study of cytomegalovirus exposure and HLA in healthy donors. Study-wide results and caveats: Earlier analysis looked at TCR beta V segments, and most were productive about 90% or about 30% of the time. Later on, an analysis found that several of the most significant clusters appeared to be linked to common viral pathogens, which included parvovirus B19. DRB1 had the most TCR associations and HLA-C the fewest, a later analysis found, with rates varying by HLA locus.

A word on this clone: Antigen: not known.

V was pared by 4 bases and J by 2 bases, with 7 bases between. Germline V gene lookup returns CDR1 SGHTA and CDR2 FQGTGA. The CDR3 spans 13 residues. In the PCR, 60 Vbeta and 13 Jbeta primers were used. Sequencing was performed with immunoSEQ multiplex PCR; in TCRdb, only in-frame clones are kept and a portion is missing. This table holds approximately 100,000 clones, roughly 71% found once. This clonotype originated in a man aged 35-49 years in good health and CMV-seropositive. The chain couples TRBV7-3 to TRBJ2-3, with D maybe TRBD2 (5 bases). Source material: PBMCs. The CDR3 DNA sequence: TGTGCCAGCAGCTCCGGGAACACAGATACGCAGTATTTT. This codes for CASSSGNTDTQYF.